The rows below give T cell receptor beta chains drawn from one sample of a study of blood T cell repertoires in COVID-19. This table comes from immunoSEQ multiplex PCR, and its TCRdb copy is limited to in-frame clones, with some not included. The sample lists about 110,000 clones, 71% seen once, with 0.9% in the top ten. The sample taken for sequencing was peripheral blood. The source is a human donor with acute or convalescent COVID-19. The donor label of this sample is uncertain. Each CDR3 is given with its conserved first and last residue.

length: 14; V: TRBV18; CDR3: CASSARGSDTEAFF
length: 15; V: TRBV29-1; CDR3: CSVEGGVSSGKTRYF
length: 13; V: TRBV6-5; CDR3: CASRDRTGVEAFF
length: 13; V: TRBV18; CDR3: CASLDRKNTEAFF
length: 15; V: TRBV5-1; CDR3: CASSFSGGAYNEQFF
length: 19; V: TRBV18; CDR3: CASSPYPGTGYISGNTIYF
length: 14; V: TRBV18; CDR3: CASSPPRGAETQYF
length: 15; V: TRBV20-1; CDR3: CSASMDRGYNQPQHF
length: 14; V: TRBV5-1; CDR3: CASSYSQGNYGYTF
length: 13; V: TRBV15; CDR3: CATSRAGNQPQHF
length: 15; V: TRBV4-1; CDR3: CASALVTSGYNEQFF
length: 17; V: TRBV21-1; CDR3: CASSKEVGEGFGNTIYF
length: 15; V: TRBV12-5; CDR3: CASGRGELSVYEQYF
length: 12; V: TRBV6-1; CDR3: CASSDGGSPLHF
length: 15; V: TRBV23-1; CDR3: CASRNTGLPLYGYTF
length: 11; V: TRBV10-2; CDR3: CAVQGVHGYTF
length: 13; V: TRBV12-3/TRBV12-4; CDR3: CASSPRSAGELFF
length: 13; V: TRBV29-1; CDR3: CSADRGDTDTQYF
length: 13; V: TRBV7-2; CDR3: CASSLVRDTEAFF
length: 15; V: TRBV3-1/TRBV3-2; CDR3: CASSQPTRGNSPLHF
length: 14; V: TRBV7-9; CDR3: CASSMDSYNSPLHF
length: 17; V: TRBV4-1; CDR3: CASSQEVWVGAGNTIYF
length: 15; V: TRBV6-5; CDR3: CASSLLSTGTYGYTF
length: 14; V: TRBV19; CDR3: CASSKGQINYGYTF
length: 15; V: TRBV30; CDR3: CAWDYAGLYQETQYF
length: 15; V: TRBV12-5; CDR3: CASGLLVAGGSPLHF
length: 19; V: TRBV7-9; CDR3: CASSELPNTKQTMSTEAFF
length: 15; V: TRBV5-4; CDR3: CASSSDGSSYNEQFF
length: 15; V: TRBV5-6; CDR3: CASSLGTGRSQPQHF
length: 14; V: TRBV5-1; CDR3: CASSPREGGQPQHF
length: 15; V: TRBV9; CDR3: CASSVGPGGTGELFF
length: 15; V: TRBV2; CDR3: CASRGLGTSNQPQHF
length: 14; V: TRBV7-9; CDR3: CASSLIGGGSPLHF
length: 13; V: TRBV9; CDR3: CASSFQSTDTQYF
length: 15; V: TRBV7-2; CDR3: CASSLAAYGPDTQYF
length: 14; V: TRBV7-6; CDR3: CASSFVGARNEQFF
length: 17; V: TRBV6-2/TRBV6-3; CDR3: CASSSQLTGISNQPQHF
length: 15; V: TRBV28; CDR3: CASSPGTGTTYGYTF
length: 16; V: TRBV19; CDR3: CASSIGYSGLNTEAFF
length: 15; V: TRBV12-5; CDR3: CASGLGTARGTEAFF
length: 12; V: TRBV12-3/TRBV12-4; CDR3: CASSLDRNEQFF